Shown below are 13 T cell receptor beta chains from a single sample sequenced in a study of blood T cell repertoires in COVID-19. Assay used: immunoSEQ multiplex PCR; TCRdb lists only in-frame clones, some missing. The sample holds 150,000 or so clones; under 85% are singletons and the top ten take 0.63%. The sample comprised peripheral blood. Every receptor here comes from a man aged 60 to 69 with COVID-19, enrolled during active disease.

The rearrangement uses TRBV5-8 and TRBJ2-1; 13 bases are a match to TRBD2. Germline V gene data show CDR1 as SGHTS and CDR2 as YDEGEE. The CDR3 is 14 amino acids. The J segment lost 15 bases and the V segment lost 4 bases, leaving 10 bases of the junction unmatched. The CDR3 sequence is CASSLGTSGARGFF. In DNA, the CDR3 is TGTGCCAGCAGCCTCGGGACTAGCGGGGCCCGGGGGTTCTTC.

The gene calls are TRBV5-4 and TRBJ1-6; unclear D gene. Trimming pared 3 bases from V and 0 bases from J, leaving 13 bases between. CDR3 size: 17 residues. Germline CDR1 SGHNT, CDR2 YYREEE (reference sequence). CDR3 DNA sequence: TGTGCCAGCAGCTCACCTTCCGAGAGCTCCTATAATTCACCCCTCCACTTT. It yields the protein CASSSPSESSYNSPLHF.

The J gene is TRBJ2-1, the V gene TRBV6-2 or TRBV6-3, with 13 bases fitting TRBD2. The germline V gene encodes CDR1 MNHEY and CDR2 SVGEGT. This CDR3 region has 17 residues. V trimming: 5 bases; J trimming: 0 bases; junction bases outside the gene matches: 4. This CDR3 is CASSIGTSGVSYNEQFF. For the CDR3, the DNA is TGTGCCAGCAGTATCGGGACTAGCGGGGTCTCCTACAATGAGCAGTTCTTC.

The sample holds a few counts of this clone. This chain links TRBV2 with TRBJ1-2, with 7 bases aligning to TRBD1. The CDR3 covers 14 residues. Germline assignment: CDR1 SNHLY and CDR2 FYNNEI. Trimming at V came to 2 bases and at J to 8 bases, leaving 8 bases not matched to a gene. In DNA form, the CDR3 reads TGTGCCAGCAGTGAATTGGGGACAGCTGGAGGCTACACCTTC. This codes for CASSELGTAGGYTF.

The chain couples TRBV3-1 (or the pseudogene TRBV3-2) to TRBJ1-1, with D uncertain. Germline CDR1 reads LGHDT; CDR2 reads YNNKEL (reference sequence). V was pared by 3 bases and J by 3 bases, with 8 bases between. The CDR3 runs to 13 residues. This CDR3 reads CASSHNRDTEAFF. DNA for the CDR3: TGTGCCAGCAGCCACAACCGGGACACTGAAGCTTTCTTT.

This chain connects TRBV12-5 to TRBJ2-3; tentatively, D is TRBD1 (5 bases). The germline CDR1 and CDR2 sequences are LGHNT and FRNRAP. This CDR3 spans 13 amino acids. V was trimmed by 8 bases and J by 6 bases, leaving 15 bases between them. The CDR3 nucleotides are TGTGCTAGTCAGGGTTACGCCATGGATACGCAGTATTTT. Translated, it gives CASQGYAMDTQYF.

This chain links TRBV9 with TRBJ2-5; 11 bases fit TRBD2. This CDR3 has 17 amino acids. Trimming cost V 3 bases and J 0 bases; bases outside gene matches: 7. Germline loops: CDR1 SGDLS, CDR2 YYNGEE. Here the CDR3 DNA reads TGTGCCAGCAGCGCGCTTCCGGGACTAGCGGACCAAGAGACCCAGTACTTC. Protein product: CASSALPGLADQETQYF.

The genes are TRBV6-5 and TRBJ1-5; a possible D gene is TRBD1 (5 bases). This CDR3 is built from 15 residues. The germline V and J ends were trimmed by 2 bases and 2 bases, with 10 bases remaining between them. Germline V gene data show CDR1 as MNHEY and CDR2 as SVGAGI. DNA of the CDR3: TGTGCCAGCAGTTACCAGGGTTCGGGCAATCAGCCCCAGCATTTT. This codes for CASSYQGSGNQPQHF.

As DNA, the CDR3 is TGTGCCTGGACCCGGGACAGGGACGTTTTGAATTCACCCCTCCACTTT. Its protein product is CAWTRDRDVLNSPLHF. The chain carries TRBV30 and TRBJ1-6; TRBD1 matches 9 bases. The V and J ends lost 4 bases and 7 bases, in that order; junction bases with no gene match: 11. CDR1 is GTSNPN, CDR2 SVGIG, per germline (reference sequence). CDR3 length: 16 amino acids.

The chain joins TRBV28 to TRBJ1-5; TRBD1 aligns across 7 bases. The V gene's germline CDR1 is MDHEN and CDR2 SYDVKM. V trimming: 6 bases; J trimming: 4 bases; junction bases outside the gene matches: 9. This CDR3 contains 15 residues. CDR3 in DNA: TGTGCCAGCAGACCCACAGGGGTAGGGAATCAGCCCCAGCATTTT. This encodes CASRPTGVGNQPQHF.

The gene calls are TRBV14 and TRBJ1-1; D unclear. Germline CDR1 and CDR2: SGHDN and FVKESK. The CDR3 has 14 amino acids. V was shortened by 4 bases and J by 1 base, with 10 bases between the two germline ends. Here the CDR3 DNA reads TGTGCCAGCAGCCGGGGAGCAGCGAACACTGAAGCTTTCTTT. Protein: CASSRGAANTEAFF.

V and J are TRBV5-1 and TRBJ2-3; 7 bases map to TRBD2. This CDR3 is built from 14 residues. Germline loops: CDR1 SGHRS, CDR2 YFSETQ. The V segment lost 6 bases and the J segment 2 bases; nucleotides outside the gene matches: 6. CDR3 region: CASKPGGSTDTQYF. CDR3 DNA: TGCGCCAGCAAACCGGGGGGTTCCACAGATACGCAGTATTTT. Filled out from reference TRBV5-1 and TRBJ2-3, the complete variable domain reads KAGVTQTPRYLIKTRGQQVTLSCSPISGHRSVSWYQQTPGQGLQFLFEYFSETQRNKGNFPGRFSGRQFSNSRSEMNVSTLELGDSALYLCASKPGGSTDTQYFGPGTRLTVL.

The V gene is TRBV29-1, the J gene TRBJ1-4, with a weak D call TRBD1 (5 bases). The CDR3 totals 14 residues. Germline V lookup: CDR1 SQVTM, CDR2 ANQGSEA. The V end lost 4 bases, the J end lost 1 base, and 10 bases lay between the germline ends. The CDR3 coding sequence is TGCAGCGTTGGGACACCCGGAACTAATGAAAAACTGTTTTTT. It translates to CSVGTPGTNEKLFF.